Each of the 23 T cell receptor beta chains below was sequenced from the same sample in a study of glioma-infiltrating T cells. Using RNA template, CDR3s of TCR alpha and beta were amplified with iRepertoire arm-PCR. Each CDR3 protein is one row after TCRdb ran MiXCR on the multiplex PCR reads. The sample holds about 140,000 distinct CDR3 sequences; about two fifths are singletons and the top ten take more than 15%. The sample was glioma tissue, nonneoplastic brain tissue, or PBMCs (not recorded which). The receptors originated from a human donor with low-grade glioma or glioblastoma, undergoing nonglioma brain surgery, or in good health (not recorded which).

The CDR3 nucleotides read TGTGCCAGCAGTCCCCCTCAGGGACGTGAGCAGTTCTTC. As protein: CASSPPQGREQFF. This chain uses TRBV27 with TRBJ2-1; D may match TRBD1 or TRBD2 (5 bases each). Between the trimmed V and J ends, which lost 5 bases and 9 bases, there was a span of 14 bases. The CDR3 is made up of 13 amino acids. CDR1 and CDR2 (germline): MNHEY, SMNVEV (reference sequence).

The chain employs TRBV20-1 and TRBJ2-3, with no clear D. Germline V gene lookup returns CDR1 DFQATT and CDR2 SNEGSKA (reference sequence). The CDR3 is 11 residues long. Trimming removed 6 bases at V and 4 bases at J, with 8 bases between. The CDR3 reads CSAVAPDTQYF. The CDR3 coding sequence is TGCAGTGCGGTCGCACCAGATACGCAGTATTTT.

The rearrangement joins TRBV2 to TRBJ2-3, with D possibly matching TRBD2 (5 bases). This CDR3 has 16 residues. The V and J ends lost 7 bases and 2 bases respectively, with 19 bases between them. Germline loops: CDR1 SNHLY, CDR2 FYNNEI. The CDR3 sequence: CASTLTRIGNTDTQYF. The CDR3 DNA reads TGTGCCAGCACCCTAACCCGTATCGGGAACACAGATACGCAGTATTTT.

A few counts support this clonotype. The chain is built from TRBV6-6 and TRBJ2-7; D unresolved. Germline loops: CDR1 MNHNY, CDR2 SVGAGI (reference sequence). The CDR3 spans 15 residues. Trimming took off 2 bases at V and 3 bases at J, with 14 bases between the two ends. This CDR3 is CASSYQVGFLYEQYF. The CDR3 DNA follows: TGTGCCAGCAGTTACCAGGTGGGGTTTCTCTACGAGCAGTACTTC.

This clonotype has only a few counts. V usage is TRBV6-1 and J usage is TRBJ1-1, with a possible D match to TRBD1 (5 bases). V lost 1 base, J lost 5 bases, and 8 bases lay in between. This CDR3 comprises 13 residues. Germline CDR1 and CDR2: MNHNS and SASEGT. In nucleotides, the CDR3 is TGTGCCAGCAGTGAAGAAAGGGGAACTGAAGCTTTCTTT. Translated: CASSEERGTEAFF.

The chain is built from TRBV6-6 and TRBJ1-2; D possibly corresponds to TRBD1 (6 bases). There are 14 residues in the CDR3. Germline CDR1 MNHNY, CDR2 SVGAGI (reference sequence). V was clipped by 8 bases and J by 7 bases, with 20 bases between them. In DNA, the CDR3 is TGTGCCAGCGGGACACAGCAGGGGACGGGTGGCTACACCTTC. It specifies CASGTQQGTGGYTF.

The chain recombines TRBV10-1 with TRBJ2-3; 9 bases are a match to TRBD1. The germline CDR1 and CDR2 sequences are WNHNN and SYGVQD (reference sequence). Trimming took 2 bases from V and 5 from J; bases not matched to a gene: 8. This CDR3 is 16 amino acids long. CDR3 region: CASSEPGQGSGDTQYF. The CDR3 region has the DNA TGCGCCAGCAGTGAGCCGGGACAGGGATCCGGAGATACGCAGTATTTT.

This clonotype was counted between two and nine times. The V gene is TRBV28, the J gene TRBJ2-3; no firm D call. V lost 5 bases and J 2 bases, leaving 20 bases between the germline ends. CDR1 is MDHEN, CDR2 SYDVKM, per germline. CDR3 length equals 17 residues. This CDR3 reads CASSTTPLGSYTDTQYF. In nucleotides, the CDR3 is TGTGCCAGCAGTACGACCCCCCTCGGGTCATACACAGATACGCAGTATTTT.

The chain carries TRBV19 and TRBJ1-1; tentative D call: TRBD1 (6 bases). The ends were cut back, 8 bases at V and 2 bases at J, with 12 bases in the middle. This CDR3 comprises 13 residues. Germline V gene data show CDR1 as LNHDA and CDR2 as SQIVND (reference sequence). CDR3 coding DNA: TGTGCCAGTTCGGACAGTACTAACACTGAAGCTTTCTTT. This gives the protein CASSDSTNTEAFF.

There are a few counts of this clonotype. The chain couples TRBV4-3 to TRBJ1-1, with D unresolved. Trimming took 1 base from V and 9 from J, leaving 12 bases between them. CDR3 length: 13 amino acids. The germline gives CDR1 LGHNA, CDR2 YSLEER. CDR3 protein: CASSQGGAEKAFF. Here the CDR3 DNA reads TGCGCCAGCAGCCAAGGGGGAGCGGAGAAAGCTTTCTTT.

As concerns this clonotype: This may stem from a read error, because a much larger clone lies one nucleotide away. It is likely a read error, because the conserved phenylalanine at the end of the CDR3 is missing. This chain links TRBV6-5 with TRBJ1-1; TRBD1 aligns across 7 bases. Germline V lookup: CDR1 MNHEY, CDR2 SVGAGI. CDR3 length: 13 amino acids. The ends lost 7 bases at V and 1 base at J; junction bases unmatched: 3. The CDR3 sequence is CASNRGRNTEAFL. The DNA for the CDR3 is TGTGCCAGCAACAGGGGCCGGAACACTGAAGCTTTCCTT.

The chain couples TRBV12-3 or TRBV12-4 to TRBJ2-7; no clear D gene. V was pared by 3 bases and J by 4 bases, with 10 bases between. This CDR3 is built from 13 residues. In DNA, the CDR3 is TGTGCCAGCAGTTTCGGGTGGAAATACGAGCAGTACTTC. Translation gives CASSFGWKYEQYF.

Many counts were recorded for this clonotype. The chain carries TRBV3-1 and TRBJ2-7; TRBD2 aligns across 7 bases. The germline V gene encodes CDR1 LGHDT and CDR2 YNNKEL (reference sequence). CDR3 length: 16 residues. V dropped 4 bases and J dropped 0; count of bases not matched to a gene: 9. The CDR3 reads CASSPEVGGSSYEQYF. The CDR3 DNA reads TGTGCCAGCAGCCCTGAAGTGGGAGGGAGCTCCTACGAGCAGTACTTC.

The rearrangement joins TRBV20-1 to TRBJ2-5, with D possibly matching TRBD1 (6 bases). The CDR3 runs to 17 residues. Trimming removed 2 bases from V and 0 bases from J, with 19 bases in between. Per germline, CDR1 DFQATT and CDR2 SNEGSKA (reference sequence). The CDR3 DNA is TGCAGTGCTAGAAGGGTCCAGGGGAATATGTACCAAGAGACCCAGTACTTC. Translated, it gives CSARRVQGNMYQETQYF.

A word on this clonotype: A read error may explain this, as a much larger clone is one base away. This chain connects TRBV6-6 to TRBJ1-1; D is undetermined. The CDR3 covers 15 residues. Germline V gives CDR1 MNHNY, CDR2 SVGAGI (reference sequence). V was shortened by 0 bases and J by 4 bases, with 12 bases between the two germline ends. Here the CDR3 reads CASSYSRQMSTEAFF. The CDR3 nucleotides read TGTGCCAGCAGTTACTCGCGTCAGATGAGCACTGAAGCTTTCTTT.

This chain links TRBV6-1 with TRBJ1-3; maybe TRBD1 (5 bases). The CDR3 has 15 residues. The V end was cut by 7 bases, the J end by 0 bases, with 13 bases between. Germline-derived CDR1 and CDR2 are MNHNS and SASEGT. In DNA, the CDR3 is TGTGCCAGCAAAATGTCAGGGTTCTCTGGAAACACCATATATTTT. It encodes CASKMSGFSGNTIYF.

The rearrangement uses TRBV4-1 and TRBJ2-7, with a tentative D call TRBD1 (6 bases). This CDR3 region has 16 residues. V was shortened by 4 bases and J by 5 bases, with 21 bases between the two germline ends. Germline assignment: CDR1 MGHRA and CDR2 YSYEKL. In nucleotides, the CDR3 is TGCGCCAGCAGCCTGATTAGACCGAAATCAGGGGACGAGCAGTACTTC. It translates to CASSLIRPKSGDEQYF.

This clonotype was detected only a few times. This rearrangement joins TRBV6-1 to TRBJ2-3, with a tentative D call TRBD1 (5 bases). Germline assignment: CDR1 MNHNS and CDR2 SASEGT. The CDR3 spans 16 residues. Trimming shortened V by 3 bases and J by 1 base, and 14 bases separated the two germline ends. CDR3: CASSETVNGGTDTQYF. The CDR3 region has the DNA TGTGCCAGCAGTGAGACAGTCAATGGGGGCACAGATACGCAGTATTTT.

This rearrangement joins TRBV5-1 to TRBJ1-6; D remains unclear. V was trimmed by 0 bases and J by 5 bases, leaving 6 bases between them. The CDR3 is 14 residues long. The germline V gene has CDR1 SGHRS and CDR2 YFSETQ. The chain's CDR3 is CASSLVTDNSPLHF. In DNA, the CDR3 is TGCGCCAGCAGCTTGGTCACTGATAATTCACCCCTCCACTTT.

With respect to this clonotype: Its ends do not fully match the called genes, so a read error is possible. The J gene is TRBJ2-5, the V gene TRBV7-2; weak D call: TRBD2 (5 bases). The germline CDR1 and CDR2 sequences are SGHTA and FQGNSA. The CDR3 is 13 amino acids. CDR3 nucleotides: TGTGCCCGCAGCTCCGGGGTGCAAGAGACCCAGTACTTC. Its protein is CARSSGVQETQYF. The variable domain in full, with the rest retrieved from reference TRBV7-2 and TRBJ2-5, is GAGVSQSPSNKVTEKGKDVELRCDPISGHTALYWYRQSLGQGLEFLIYFQGNSAPDKSGLPSDRFSAERTGGSVSTLTIQRTQQEDSAVYLCARSSGVQETQYFGPGTRLLVL.

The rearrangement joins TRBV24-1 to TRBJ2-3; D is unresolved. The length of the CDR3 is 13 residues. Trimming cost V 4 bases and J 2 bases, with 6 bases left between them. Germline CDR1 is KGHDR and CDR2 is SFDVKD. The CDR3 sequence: CATSDTFTDTQYF. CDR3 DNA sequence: TGTGCCACCAGTGACACATTCACAGATACGCAGTATTTT.

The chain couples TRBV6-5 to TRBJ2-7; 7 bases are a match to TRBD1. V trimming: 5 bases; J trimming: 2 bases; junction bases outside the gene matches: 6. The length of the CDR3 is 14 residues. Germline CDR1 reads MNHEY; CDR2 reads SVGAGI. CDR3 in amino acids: CASSATGFPYEQYF. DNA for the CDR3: TGTGCCAGCAGTGCGACAGGGTTCCCCTACGAGCAGTACTTC.

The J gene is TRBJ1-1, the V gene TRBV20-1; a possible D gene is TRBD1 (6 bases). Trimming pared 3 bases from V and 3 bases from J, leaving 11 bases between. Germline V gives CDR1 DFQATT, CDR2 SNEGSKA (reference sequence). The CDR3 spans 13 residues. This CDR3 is CSASRAGDTEAFF. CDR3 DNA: TGCAGTGCTAGCCGCGCAGGGGACACTGAAGCTTTCTTT.